A selection of T cell receptor beta chains follows, all from one sample in a study of radiotherapy plus CTLA-4 blockade in lung cancer. Clones were read by immunoSEQ multiplex PCR, and TCRdb kept only the in-frame ones, dropping some. Among around 40,000 clones listed, about 77% were seen once. Source: peripheral blood, taken from a patient treated with radiotherapy plus ipilimumab. These TCRs come from a human donor with non-small cell lung cancer who had stable disease on radiotherapy plus ipilimumab. The CDR3 runs from the conserved cysteine through the conserved F or W. Each record gives: D gene, V gene, clone size, J gene, CDR3 protein, CDR3 DNA. The D gene is left open where the match is weak. Some rows have no size entry. The others give once, few or many, or a class for an expanded clone.

TRBD1	TRBV4-1	NA	TRBJ2-7	CASSQDRSQGAHEQYF	TGCGCCAGCAGCCAAGATCGGTCACAGGGGGCGCACGAGCAGTACTTC
TRBD2	TRBV7-2	NA	TRBJ2-7	CASSRRGGYEQYF	TGTGCCAGCAGCAGACGGGGGGGGTACGAGCAGTACTTC
NA	TRBV6-6	NA	TRBJ2-2	CASSEMTATGELFF	TGTGCCAGCAGTGAGATGACAGCGACCGGGGAGCTGTTTTTT
NA	TRBV27	NA	TRBJ2-2	CASSPTNTGELFF	TGTGCCAGCAGCCCAACGAACACCGGGGAGCTGTTTTTT
TRBD2	TRBV7-2	NA	TRBJ2-7	CASSLAGAGQQYF	TGTGCCAGCAGCTTAGCTGGAGCGGGGCAACAGTACTTC
NA	TRBV5-6	NA	TRBJ1-1	CASRRRRRNTEAFF	TGTGCCAGTAGACGGCGGAGGAGGAACACTGAAGCTTTCTTT
NA	TRBV5-1	NA	TRBJ1-1	CASSHGSGRNTEAFF	TGCGCCAGCAGCCACGGTAGCGGCAGGAACACTGAAGCTTTCTTT
NA	TRBV2	NA	TRBJ2-2	CASSEVPTNTGELFF	TGTGCCAGCAGTGAAGTACCTACGAACACCGGGGAGCTGTTTTTT
TRBD1	TRBV15	NA	TRBJ2-5	CATSRDRWYQETQYF	TGTGCCACCAGCAGGGACAGGTGGTACCAAGAGACCCAGTACTTC
TRBD1	TRBV27	NA	TRBJ1-1	CASSDYRGQYTEAFF	TGTGCCAGCAGTGATTACAGGGGGCAGTACACTGAAGCTTTCTTT
NA	TRBV7-9	once	TRBJ1-5	CASSLLNQPQHF	TGTGCCAGCAGCTTATTAAATCAGCCCCAGCATTTT
TRBD2	TRBV7-3	NA	TRBJ2-3	CASSPQTSGASTDTQYF	TGTGCCAGCAGCCCTCAGACTAGCGGGGCTAGCACAGATACGCAGTATTTT
TRBD1	TRBV19	NA	TRBJ1-3	CASSTSGTGPGNTIYF	TGTGCCAGTAGTACCTCCGGGACAGGACCTGGAAACACCATATATTTT
TRBD1	TRBV7-6	NA	TRBJ2-7	CASSRRQGNYEQYF	TGTGCCAGCAGCAGACGACAGGGGAACTACGAGCAGTACTTC
TRBD1	TRBV5-1	NA	TRBJ1-1	CASSLEGQASNTEAFF	TGCGCCAGCAGCTTGGAAGGACAGGCTTCGAACACTGAAGCTTTCTTT